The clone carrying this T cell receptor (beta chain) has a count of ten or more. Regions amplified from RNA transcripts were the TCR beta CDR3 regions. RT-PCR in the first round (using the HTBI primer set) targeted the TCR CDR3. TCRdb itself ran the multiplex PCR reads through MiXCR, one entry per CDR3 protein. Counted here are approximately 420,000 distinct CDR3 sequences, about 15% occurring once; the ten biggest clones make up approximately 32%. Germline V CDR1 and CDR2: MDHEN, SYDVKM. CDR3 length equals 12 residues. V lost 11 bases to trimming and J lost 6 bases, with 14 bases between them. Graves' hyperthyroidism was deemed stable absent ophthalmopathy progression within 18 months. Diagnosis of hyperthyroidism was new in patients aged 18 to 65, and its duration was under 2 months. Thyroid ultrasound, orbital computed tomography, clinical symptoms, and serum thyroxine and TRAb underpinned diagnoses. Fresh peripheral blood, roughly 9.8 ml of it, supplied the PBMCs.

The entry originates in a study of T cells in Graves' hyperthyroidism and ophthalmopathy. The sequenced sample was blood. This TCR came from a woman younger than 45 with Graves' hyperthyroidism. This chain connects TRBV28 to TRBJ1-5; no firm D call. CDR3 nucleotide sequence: TGTGCCGCCCAGTTAGGCGGTCAGCCCCAGCATTTT. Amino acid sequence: CAAQLGGQPQHF.